The next 28 T cell receptor beta chains were all read from a single sample in a study of T cells after somatic rescue of genetic block. Sequencing used immunoSEQ multiplex PCR; TCRdb keeps in-frame clones, though not all of them. The repertoire consists of 110,000 or so clones, with around nine tenths occurring once and the leading ten covering about 1.5%. Sequenced: peripheral blood mononuclear cells (PBMCs). These receptors came from a woman under 30.

This chain joins TRBV30 and TRBJ1-1; D is uncertain. CDR3 size: 12 residues. Trimming shortened V by 3 bases and J by 5 bases, and 10 bases separated the two germline ends. Germline values: CDR1 GTSNPN, CDR2 SVGIG (reference sequence). CDR3 region: CAWREGRTEAFF. Written as DNA, the CDR3 is TGTGCCTGGAGGGAGGGAAGGACTGAAGCTTTCTTT.

The V call is TRBV11-2, the J call TRBJ2-7, with 7 positions matching TRBD2. Germline V gene sequence: CDR1 SGHAT, CDR2 FQNNGV. This CDR3 spans 14 amino acids. Trimming cost V 5 bases and J 1 base; bases outside gene matches: 5. Here the CDR3 DNA reads TGTGCCAGCAGCCGTCCCGGGGGGTCCTACGAGCAGTACTTC. Translation: CASSRPGGSYEQYF.

The V gene is TRBV5-1, the J gene TRBJ2-5; 7 bases agree with TRBD1. The junction had 10 bases not matched to a gene; V was cut back by 4 bases and J by 4 bases. The germline CDR1 and CDR2 sequences are SGHRS and YFSETQ. This CDR3 has 15 amino acids. The CDR3 reads CASSEGQYRGETQYF. The CDR3 DNA sequence: TGCGCCAGCAGCGAGGGACAGTACCGTGGAGAGACCCAGTACTTC.

The chain employs TRBV29-1 and TRBJ1-1; D gene ambiguous. This CDR3 is built from 14 residues. Germline-derived CDR1 and CDR2 are SQVTM and ANQGSEA. Trimming pared 6 bases from V and 4 bases from J, leaving 18 bases between. CDR3 sequence (DNA): TGCAGCGTGAAAGGGAAATTAGGTGGCACTGAAGCTTTCTTT. This encodes CSVKGKLGGTEAFF.

This clone has more than one count but fewer than ten. J is TRBJ1-6 and V is TRBV7-3, with D hard to call. V shed 0 bases and J shed 10 bases, with 16 bases lying between them. Germline assignment: CDR1 SGHTA and CDR2 FQGTGA. The CDR3 sequence is 16 residues long. CDR3 sequence (DNA): TGTGCCAGCAGCTTAACGTCTGGGCCAGAAAGGTCACCCCTCCACTTT. This sequence encodes CASSLTSGPERSPLHF.

The chain employs TRBV30 and TRBJ1-5, with TRBD1 matching 7 bases. With V trimmed by 0 bases and J by 2 bases, 1 base remained unmatched. Germline CDR1 and CDR2: GTSNPN and SVGIG (reference sequence). The CDR3 is 14 residues long. The CDR3 nucleotides are TGTGCCTGGAGTGTGACAGGGCGCAATCAGCCCCAGCATTTT. Translation: CAWSVTGRNQPQHF.

This clone showed up just once. The rearrangement uses TRBV18 and TRBJ1-1, with 8 bases aligning to TRBD1. Looked up from germline, CDR1 is KGHSH and CDR2 is LQKENI. J lost 9 bases, V lost 3 bases, and 3 bases had no gene match. The CDR3 consists of 12 residues. The CDR3 is CASSPTGGKAFF. DNA for the CDR3: TGTGCCAGCTCACCTACAGGGGGTAAAGCTTTCTTT.

The genes are TRBV5-8 and TRBJ1-2; TRBD1 matches at 7 bases. V lost 6 bases, J lost 4 bases, and 9 bases stayed unmatched. This CDR3 spans 14 amino acids. Germline CDR1 and CDR2: SGHTS and YDEGEE. The CDR3, as DNA: TGTGCCAGCATCAACAGGGGCGTTCGCTATGGCTACACCTTC. Amino acid sequence: CASINRGVRYGYTF.

The J gene is TRBJ2-3, the V gene TRBV5-1; D not certain. This CDR3 spans 13 amino acids. Germline V CDR1 and CDR2: SGHRS, YFSETQ. V lost 4 bases, J lost 4 bases, and 10 bases lay in between. As DNA, the CDR3 is TGCGCCAGCAGCACGATTACACCAGATACGCAGTATTTT. Amino acids: CASSTITPDTQYF.

V gene TRBV18 combines with J gene TRBJ2-3; 12 positions match TRBD1. V lost 5 bases and J lost 3; bases outside the gene matches: 3. Germline V gene lookup returns CDR1 KGHSH and CDR2 LQKENI. The CDR3 has 15 residues. The DNA of the CDR3 is TGTGCCAGCTCAGGGGGACAGGGGGCAACAGATACGCAGTATTTT. This translates into CASSGGQGATDTQYF.

This chain uses TRBV20-1 with TRBJ2-5; a weak D match, TRBD1 (5 bases). In germline, CDR1 is DFQATT, CDR2 SNEGSKA (reference sequence). V lost 7 bases to trimming and J lost 9 bases, with 15 bases between them. The CDR3 runs 11 residues. This chain's CDR3 is CSVLFQGAQYF. The CDR3 DNA follows: TGCAGTGTCCTTTTTCAAGGGGCCCAGTACTTC.

The chain has TRBV19 and TRBJ2-2; 8 bases are shared with TRBD2. With V trimmed by 7 bases and J by 10 bases, 17 bases remained unmatched. The CDR3 extends over 16 amino acids. The germline V gene has CDR1 LNHDA and CDR2 SQIVND (reference sequence). The CDR3: CASKQTGLAGPKELFF. In DNA, the CDR3 is TGTGCCAGTAAACAAACCGGGCTAGCGGGTCCCAAGGAGCTGTTTTTT. The full variable domain, rest sourced from reference TRBV19 and TRBJ2-2, is DGGITQSPKYLFRKEGQNVTLSCEQNLNHDAMYWYRQDPGQGLRLIYYSQIVNDFQKGDIAEGYSVSREKKESFPLTVTSAQKNPTAFYLCASKQTGLAGPKELFFGEGSRLTVL.

This rearrangement joins TRBV7-9 to TRBJ2-7; TRBD1 aligns across 11 bases. This CDR3 contains 16 residues. Looked up from germline, CDR1 is SEHNR and CDR2 is FQNEAQ (reference sequence). The V gene end was trimmed by 3 bases and the J gene end by 3 bases; junction bases not matched to a gene: 7. In DNA form, the CDR3 reads TGTGCCAGCAGCTTCGGACAGGGGGCTGGCCGCTACGAGCAGTACTTC. It yields the protein CASSFGQGAGRYEQYF.

This rearrangement joins TRBV5-1 to TRBJ1-2; unclear D gene. Germline lookup yields CDR1 SGHRS and CDR2 YFSETQ. The CDR3 loop spans 14 amino acids. V was pared by 4 bases and J by 4 bases, with 14 bases between. DNA of the CDR3: TGCGCCAGCAGCCCCCGGGAGGCAACCTATGGCTACACCTTC. Translation gives CASSPREATYGYTF.

The chain recombines TRBV6-6 with TRBJ1-5; D uncertain. The V end was cut by 5 bases, the J end by 8 bases, with 7 bases between. The CDR3 runs 11 residues. From germline, CDR1 is MNHNY and CDR2 SVGAGI (reference sequence). DNA of the CDR3: TGTGCCAGCAGTAAAAGTGAGCCCCAGCATTTT. Translating gives CASSKSEPQHF.

The rearrangement joins TRBV2 to TRBJ2-2; the D gene is possibly TRBD2 (5 bases). The V end was cut by 3 bases, the J end by 0 bases, with 8 bases between. Germline-derived CDR1 and CDR2 are SNHLY and FYNNEI. This CDR3 is built from 15 residues. This CDR3 is CASSEASTNTGELFF. The DNA of the CDR3 is TGTGCCAGCAGTGAGGCTAGCACGAACACCGGGGAGCTGTTTTTT.

The V and J genes are TRBV4-2 and TRBJ1-6; 9 bases fit TRBD1. V lost 1 base, J lost 6 bases, and 4 bases stayed unmatched. The CDR3 is made up of 16 amino acids. Per germline, CDR1 LGHNA and CDR2 YNFKEQ. The CDR3 DNA sequence: TGTGCCAGCAGCCAAGTGGGGACAGGGCGTAATTCACCCCTCCACTTT. As protein: CASSQVGTGRNSPLHF.

This clone was detected only once. The chain couples TRBV4-3 to TRBJ2-3, with 8 bases matching TRBD1. Germline CDR1 is LGHNA and CDR2 is YSLEER. Losses at the gene ends were 3 bases for V and 8 bases for J; bases not matched to a gene: 7. This CDR3 is 14 amino acids long. The CDR3 DNA reads as TGCGCCAGCAGCCAGGAACAGGGGGGCAGTACGCAGTATTTT. Its protein is CASSQEQGGSTQYF.

Details on this clone: Other DNA sequences within the sample encode an identical CDR3. The chain uses TRBV9 and TRBJ2-7; TRBD2 is a possible D gene (5 bases). The V gene's germline CDR1 is SGDLS and CDR2 YYNGEE. The CDR3 contains 13 residues. Trimming pared 2 bases from V and 1 base from J, leaving 7 bases between. For the CDR3, the DNA is TGTGCCAGCAGCGTCGGGGATTCCTACGAGCAGTACTTC. Translation: CASSVGDSYEQYF.

The V and J genes are TRBV14 and TRBJ1-2; weak D call: TRBD1 (5 bases). V lost 4 bases and J 4 bases, leaving 13 bases between the germline ends. The CDR3 runs 14 residues. The germline gives CDR1 SGHDN, CDR2 FVKESK. The CDR3 reads CASSPGGGVYGYTF. The DNA for the CDR3 is TGTGCCAGCAGCCCGGGGGGGGGAGTCTATGGCTACACCTTC.

This chain uses TRBV7-2 with TRBJ1-5; possible D gene TRBD1, 5 bases. The CDR3 runs to 14 residues. CDR1 and CDR2 from the germline V gene are SGHTA and FQGNSA. V gave up 3 bases and J gave up 7 bases, with 13 bases separating them. The CDR3 DNA is TGTGCCAGCAGCTTTCGGGAGGGGTGGCAGCCCCAGCATTTT. Encoded protein: CASSFREGWQPQHF. Full variable domain (rest looked up from reference TRBV7-2 and TRBJ1-5): GAGVSQSPSNKVTEKGKDVELRCDPISGHTALYWYRQSLGQGLEFLIYFQGNSAPDKSGLPSDRFSAERTGGSVSTLTIQRTQQEDSAVYLCASSFREGWQPQHFGDGTRLSIL.

The genes are TRBV5-4 and TRBJ1-5; no firm D call. The germline gives CDR1 SGHNT, CDR2 YYREEE (reference sequence). CDR3 length equals 15 residues. V was cut by 0 bases and J by 4 bases, with 11 bases left in between. As DNA, the CDR3 is TGTGCCAGCAGCTTGGGGGCAGGAAGGAATCAGCCCCAGCATTTT. Residues: CASSLGAGRNQPQHF.

The chain uses TRBV6-5 and TRBJ1-2; no clear D. This CDR3 is 13 amino acids long. In germline, CDR1 is MNHEY, CDR2 SVGAGI. V dropped 2 bases and J dropped 7 bases, with 11 bases sitting between them. The DNA for the CDR3 is TGTGCCAGCAGTTACGAGGGAAGGTCTGGCTACACCTTC. Translating gives CASSYEGRSGYTF.

The chain couples TRBV6-5 to TRBJ2-5; D ambiguous. The CDR3 consists of 15 residues. Germline CDR1 is MNHEY and CDR2 is SVGAGI. V shed 6 bases and J shed 5 bases, with 19 bases lying between them. The CDR3 DNA follows: TGTGCCAGCAGGGAAAGTTTTAGGCCTTCGGAGACCCAGTACTTC. Residues: CASRESFRPSETQYF.

This clone was seen a few times. V and J are TRBV11-3 and TRBJ2-1; D gene ambiguous. Germline V lookup: CDR1 SGHNT, CDR2 YENEEA. Between the trimmed V and J ends, which lost 0 bases and 8 bases, there was a span of 5 bases. The CDR3 loop spans 12 amino acids. The CDR3 loop is CASSLDRDEQFF. Here the CDR3 DNA reads TGTGCCAGCAGCTTAGATCGGGATGAGCAGTTCTTC.

The chain employs TRBV4-3 and TRBJ2-3; TRBD2 matches 14 bases. This CDR3 comprises 16 residues. The junction had 4 bases not matched to a gene; V was cut back by 3 bases and J by 5 bases. Germline V gene sequence: CDR1 LGHNA, CDR2 YSLEER. The CDR3 is CASSHSTSGGGDTQYF. The CDR3 region has the DNA TGCGCCAGCAGCCACTCGACTAGCGGGGGGGGAGATACGCAGTATTTT.

The gene calls are TRBV5-1 and TRBJ2-3; 12 nucleotides agree with TRBD2. The germline V gene encodes CDR1 SGHRS and CDR2 YFSETQ. With 4 bases clipped from V and 2 bases from J, the junction kept 5 bases outside the gene matches. This CDR3 region has 16 residues. This chain's CDR3 is CASSAGLAGNTDTQYF. The CDR3 coding sequence is TGCGCCAGCAGCGCCGGACTAGCGGGGAACACAGATACGCAGTATTTT. The entire variable domain, with the rest obtained from reference TRBV5-1 and TRBJ2-3, is as follows: KAGVTQTPRYLIKTRGQQVTLSCSPISGHRSVSWYQQTPGQGLQFLFEYFSETQRNKGNFPGRFSGRQFSNSRSEMNVSTLELGDSALYLCASSAGLAGNTDTQYFGPGTRLTVL.

The rearrangement links TRBV13 to TRBJ2-2; the match to TRBD1 covers 8 bases. The germline V gene has CDR1 PRHDT and CDR2 FYEKMQ (reference sequence). Losses at the gene ends were 4 bases for V and 8 bases for J; bases not matched to a gene: 12. The CDR3 consists of 16 residues. The CDR3: CASSSGQGRPGGELFF. CDR3 in DNA: TGTGCCAGCAGCTCCGGACAGGGACGACCGGGGGGGGAGCTGTTTTTT.